This T cell receptor (beta chain) derives from a study of monozygotic twins with inflammatory bowel disease. General study findings and limits: Healthy co-twins, by inverse Simpson, had higher TCRbeta diversity than their siblings with IBD.

As for this clonotype: Its antigen is unidentified.

Addition of UMIs with a 6-nucleotide sample barcode was achieved by template switching. With the 5' RACE reads reprocessed, TCRdb shows one record per CDR3 protein and no DNA. This sample's table has 300,000 to 350,000 distinct CDR3 sequences. This CDR3 is built from 15 residues. CDR1 and CDR2 (germline): MNHNS, SASEGT. The sample consisted of blood. The rearrangement uses TRBV6-1 and TRBJ2-7; the D gene TCRdb calls, TRBD1, cannot be checked with no DNA. The TCR sequence derives from a human donor with ulcerative colitis or Crohn's disease, or a healthy co-twin of an affected twin (not recorded which). The CDR3 here is CASSEADRGGLEQYF.